The 29 T cell receptor beta chains below all came from one sample that was sequenced in a study of beta chain features in type 1 diabetes. Reverse transcription of all isolated RNA meant that expressed TCRB transcripts were sequenced. Libraries were prepared by immunoSEQ multiplex PCR; TCRdb keeps only in-frame clonotypes and omits some of them. The repertoire consists of about 240,000 clones, with around 14% occurring once and the leading ten covering about 0.019%. Regarding the study as a whole: There was a moderate but significant shortening of TCRB CDR3s in all four CD4+ subsets of Type 1 diabetes patients.

For these receptors, no antigen is known. Sequenced material: naive CD4+ T cells from blood. The receptors here all came from a man aged 25 to 45 with type 1 diabetes.

The V call is TRBV15, the J call TRBJ2-5; 7 bases fit TRBD1. CDR3 length equals 15 residues. CDR1 is LNHNV and CDR2 is YYDKDF in the germline V gene (reference sequence). V was pared by 8 bases and J by 1 base, with 10 bases of the junction left unmatched. CDR3 amino acids: CATRKPAGGQETQYF. CDR3 DNA: TGTGCCACCCGGAAGCCCGCAGGGGGCCAAGAGACCCAGTACTTC.

The CDR3 here is CSVDRAPGNTIYF. The CDR3 DNA reads as TGCAGCGTTGACAGGGCCCCTGGAAACACCATATATTTT. V gene TRBV29-1 combines with J gene TRBJ1-3; a weak D match, TRBD1 (5 bases). With 3 bases removed from V and 2 bases from J, the gap between germline ends came to 8 bases. This CDR3 comprises 13 residues. The germline gives CDR1 SQVTM, CDR2 ANQGSEA.

A few counts support this clone. The chain combines TRBV7-2 with TRBJ1-4, with TRBD1 identical over 7 bases. This CDR3 has 15 residues. V was pared by 1 base and J by 4 bases, with 3 bases of the junction left unmatched. From germline, CDR1 is SGHTA and CDR2 FQGNSA. The CDR3 coding sequence is TGTGCCAGCAGCTTAGGGGGACAGTATAATGAAAAACTGTTTTTT. Translated: CASSLGGQYNEKLFF.

This clone was observed a handful of times. This chain joins TRBV7-9 and TRBJ2-5; 9 bases are a match to TRBD2. J lost 1 base, V lost 0 bases, and 6 bases had no gene match. There are 17 residues in the CDR3. CDR1 SEHNR and CDR2 FQNEAQ come from the germline V gene (reference sequence). The CDR3 is CASSLAYQRGAQETQYF. CDR3 nucleotides: TGTGCCAGCAGCTTAGCATACCAGCGGGGGGCCCAAGAGACCCAGTACTTC.

The chain recombines TRBV7-9 with TRBJ1-1, with D uncertain. Germline V gene data show CDR1 as SEHNR and CDR2 as FQNEAQ (reference sequence). Trimming removed 0 bases at V and 0 bases at J, with 8 bases between. This CDR3 region has 15 residues. CDR3 loop: CASSLANGLNTEAFF. CDR3 nucleotides: TGTGCCAGCAGCTTAGCCAACGGGTTGAACACTGAAGCTTTCTTT.

This clone was observed a handful of times. V is TRBV7-8 and J is TRBJ2-3; tentative D call: TRBD2 (6 bases). Germline V gene sequence: CDR1 SGHVS, CDR2 FQNEAQ. This CDR3 is 14 amino acids long. Trimming left V 5 bases short and J 4 bases short, with 13 bases between. The CDR3 nucleotides read TGTGCCAGCAGCCCCCCCGGGACTCCAGATACGCAGTATTTT. Protein: CASSPPGTPDTQYF.

The chain recombines TRBV29-1 with TRBJ1-1, with 7 bases lining up with TRBD1. Germline assignment: CDR1 SQVTM and CDR2 ANQGSEA. V shed 2 bases and J 6 bases; nucleotides not matched to a gene: 6. This CDR3 is built from 13 residues. CDR3 sequence reads: CSVEKGAGSEAFF. DNA for the CDR3: TGCAGCGTTGAAAAGGGGGCGGGATCTGAAGCTTTCTTT. Combining the CDR3 with reference TRBV29-1 and TRBJ1-1 gives the whole variable domain SAVISQKPSRDICQRGTSLTIQCQVDSQVTMMFWYRQQPGQSLTLIATANQGSEATYESGFVIDKFPISRPNLTFSTLTVSNMSPEDSSIYLCSVEKGAGSEAFFGQGTRLTVV.

This clone was recorded a few times. The rearrangement joins TRBV4-1 to TRBJ2-5; 7 bases align to TRBD1. CDR3 length: 15 amino acids. Germline V CDR1 and CDR2: MGHRA, YSYEKL. The V segment lost 1 base and the J segment 5 bases; nucleotides outside the gene matches: 7. CDR3 sequence reads: CASSQVDRDVETQYF. The CDR3 DNA sequence: TGCGCCAGCAGCCAAGTCGACAGGGATGTTGAGACCCAGTACTTC.

The J gene is TRBJ2-1, the V gene TRBV5-1; tentatively, D is TRBD2 (7 bases). Trimming left V 0 bases short and J 2 bases short, with 12 bases between. The CDR3 sequence is 16 residues long. CDR1 is SGHRS and CDR2 is YFSETQ in the germline V gene. The CDR3 sequence is CASSLAGGGAYNEQFF. CDR3 nucleotides: TGCGCCAGCAGCTTGGCGGGGGGCGGGGCCTACAATGAGCAGTTCTTC.

The chain combines TRBV19 with TRBJ2-7; 8 positions agree with TRBD1. V trimming: 5 bases; J trimming: 5 bases; junction bases outside the gene matches: 11. The CDR3 extends over 15 amino acids. In germline, CDR1 is LNHDA, CDR2 SQIVND (reference sequence). The CDR3 DNA reads as TGTGCCAGTAGTCCCTTACGACAGGGGATCAACGAGCAGTACTTC. This codes for CASSPLRQGINEQYF.

The chain combines TRBV5-1 with TRBJ2-2; no firm D call. Germline V CDR1 and CDR2: SGHRS, YFSETQ. This CDR3 contains 14 residues. Trimming took off 1 base at V and 8 bases at J, with 12 bases between the two ends. The CDR3 region is CASSLYSDEGELFF. The CDR3 DNA sequence: TGCGCCAGCAGCTTGTACAGTGACGAGGGGGAGCTGTTTTTT.

There are a few counts of this clone. The chain employs TRBV19 and TRBJ2-2; 10 nucleotides line up with TRBD2. The CDR3 is 18 amino acids. The junction had 13 bases not matched to a gene; V was cut back by 3 bases and J by 6 bases. Looked up from germline, CDR1 is LNHDA and CDR2 is SQIVND (reference sequence). CDR3 sequence (DNA): TGTGCCAGTAGTATTGTGTGGTCGGCTAGCGGGGGTTCCGGGGAGCTGTTTTTT. Translation gives CASSIVWSASGGSGELFF.

This clone has just a few counts. The chain combines TRBV7-9 with TRBJ1-1; perhaps TRBD1 as D (6 bases). Deletions cut 6 bases from V and 3 bases from J, with 14 bases between. The CDR3 sequence is 14 residues long. CDR1 and CDR2 (germline): SEHNR, FQNEAQ (reference sequence). The CDR3 is CASRRQGWDTEAFF. The DNA for the CDR3 is TGTGCCAGCAGGCGCCAGGGGTGGGACACTGAAGCTTTCTTT.

This chain uses TRBV7-9 with TRBJ1-6, with a possible D match to TRBD1 (5 bases). Germline CDR1 and CDR2: SEHNR and FQNEAQ (reference sequence). The CDR3 contains 15 residues. Trimming took off 1 base at V and 7 bases at J, with 11 bases between the two ends. Written as DNA, the CDR3 is TGTGCCAGCAGCTTAGTCGCAGGGTGGAATTCACCCCTCCACTTT. It yields the protein CASSLVAGWNSPLHF.

The V gene is TRBV30, the J gene TRBJ1-3; TRBD1 aligns across 7 bases. This CDR3 is built from 15 residues. Germline V gene sequence: CDR1 GTSNPN, CDR2 SVGIG (reference sequence). The V segment lost 2 bases and the J segment 3 bases; nucleotides outside the gene matches: 7. The CDR3 is CAWSPTGSFGNTIYF. In DNA, the CDR3 is TGTGCCTGGAGTCCGACAGGGTCTTTTGGAAACACCATATATTTT.

A few counts support this clone. The chain joins TRBV9 to TRBJ1-1; TRBD1 might be the D (5 bases). This CDR3 has 14 residues. V was cut by 6 bases and J by 0 bases, with 12 bases left in between. Germline V gives CDR1 SGDLS, CDR2 YYNGEE. The CDR3 nucleotides read TGTGCCAGCACGGAAGCGGGGGTGAACACTGAAGCTTTCTTT. This sequence encodes CASTEAGVNTEAFF.

This clone was detected a few times. The J gene is TRBJ1-2, the V gene TRBV11-2, with 9 bases matching TRBD1. Germline V gene data show CDR1 as SGHAT and CDR2 as FQNNGV. CDR3 length: 19 residues. V gave up 5 bases and J gave up 4 bases; unmatched junction bases: 20. The CDR3 DNA is TGTGCCAGCAGCCTATCCCTTGTGGGGACAGGGCCGGTTGGCTATGGCTACACCTTC. This sequence encodes CASSLSLVGTGPVGYGYTF.

This clone was picked up a small number of times. The chain couples TRBV18 to TRBJ2-7; 11 nucleotides line up with TRBD1. The CDR3 extends over 13 amino acids. V was pared by 6 bases and J by 6 bases, with 4 bases of the junction left unmatched. CDR1 is KGHSH, CDR2 LQKENI, per germline. The CDR3 loop reads CASSLGTGGEQYF. As DNA, the CDR3 is TGTGCCAGCTCTCTCGGGACAGGGGGCGAGCAGTACTTC.

This clone was counted a few times. This chain connects TRBV5-4 to TRBJ2-5; TRBD2 matches at 13 bases. Germline CDR1 and CDR2: SGHNT and YYREEE (reference sequence). The CDR3 covers 15 residues. Germline trimming cut 4 bases from V and 5 bases from J; bases unmatched to any gene: 5. The CDR3: CASSSGTSGDETQYF. DNA for the CDR3: TGTGCCAGCAGCAGCGGGACTAGCGGGGATGAGACCCAGTACTTC.

The chain joins TRBV15 to TRBJ1-5; D might be TRBD1 (5 bases). The V and J ends lost 3 bases and 2 bases respectively, with 11 bases between them. The CDR3 spans 15 residues. CDR1 is LNHNV and CDR2 is YYDKDF in the germline V gene (reference sequence). The CDR3 region is CATSSPGGGNQPQHF. The CDR3 DNA reads TGTGCCACCAGCAGCCCGGGGGGGGGCAATCAGCCCCAGCATTTT.

In this sample, this clone turned up a few times. The gene calls are TRBV5-4 and TRBJ2-3; D remains unclear. The V gene's germline CDR1 is SGHNT and CDR2 YYREEE (reference sequence). Deletions cut 0 bases from V and 0 bases from J, with 11 bases between. The CDR3 sequence is 16 residues long. The CDR3 nucleotides are TGTGCCAGCAGCTTGGGTCTAGTCACTAGCACAGATACGCAGTATTTT. Translation gives CASSLGLVTSTDTQYF.

The chain uses TRBV29-1 and TRBJ1-2, with D unresolved. In germline, CDR1 is SQVTM, CDR2 ANQGSEA. V was shortened by 6 bases and J by 3 bases, with 14 bases between the two germline ends. The CDR3 covers 13 residues. The CDR3 DNA follows: TGCAGCGTCCGGCAGACATCGGACTATGGCTACACCTTC. Translating gives CSVRQTSDYGYTF.

The chain carries TRBV27 and TRBJ1-1, with D possibly matching TRBD1 (6 bases). The length of the CDR3 is 13 residues. Trimming took 6 bases from V and 4 from J, leaving 12 bases between them. Germline CDR1 and CDR2: MNHEY and SMNVEV (reference sequence). This chain's CDR3 is CASSHTRGTEAFF. In DNA form, the CDR3 reads TGTGCCAGCAGCCACACCAGGGGCACTGAAGCTTTCTTT.

This clone was detected only a few times. The identical CDR3 is also encoded by other nucleotide sequences in the sample. The chain has TRBV4-1 and TRBJ2-7, with 10 bases aligning to TRBD1. Germline CDR1 and CDR2: MGHRA and YSYEKL. Trimming took 4 bases from V and 2 from J; bases not matched to a gene: 2. The CDR3 is 14 residues long. Here the CDR3 DNA reads TGCGCCAGCAGCCTCGGACAGGGGGCCTACGAGCAGTACTTC. Its translation is CASSLGQGAYEQYF.

This clone was observed a handful of times. The J gene is TRBJ2-1, the V gene TRBV18, with D maybe TRBD2 (6 bases). The CDR3 length is 16 residues. Germline-derived CDR1 and CDR2 are KGHSH and LQKENI. The V gene lost 2 bases and the J gene lost 0 bases, with 11 bases spanning the gap. CDR3 DNA sequence: TGTGCCAGCTCACCAGGAGCGGGTCGCTCCTACAATGAGCAGTTCTTC. This sequence encodes CASSPGAGRSYNEQFF.

This sequence joins TRBV14 and TRBJ1-1; the D gene is possibly TRBD1 (5 bases). Germline loops: CDR1 SGHDN, CDR2 FVKESK. The CDR3 contains 15 residues. Trimming removed 5 bases at V and 0 bases at J, with 13 bases between. CDR3 amino acids: CASSRFDSLNTEAFF. In DNA form, the CDR3 reads TGTGCCAGCAGCAGGTTCGACAGCCTGAACACTGAAGCTTTCTTT.

This clone came up a few times. The V and J genes are TRBV4-2 and TRBJ2-5, with D perhaps TRBD1 (5 bases). The DNA end is a closer match to TRBJ2-7, so the J assignment may be wrong. The CDR3 contains 14 residues. Germline V gene data show CDR1 as LGHNA and CDR2 as YNFKEQ. This chain's CDR3 is CASSQGRGSYEQYF. CDR3 in DNA: TGTGCCAGCAGCCAAGGAAGGGGCTCGTACGAGCAGTACTTC.

This clone occurred a few times. V gene TRBV7-2 combines with J gene TRBJ2-3, with D unclear. V shed 2 bases and J shed 3 bases, with 9 bases lying between them. The CDR3 extends over 14 amino acids. Germline V gene sequence: CDR1 SGHTA, CDR2 FQGNSA. CDR3 coding DNA: TGTGCCAGCAGCTTAAGTTCTAAGACAGATACGCAGTATTTT. Its translation is CASSLSSKTDTQYF.

CDR3 bases: TGTGCCAGCAGTTATGGAGGCTACTCGCTCGGGGAGCTGTTTTTT. It encodes CASSYGGYSLGELFF. This chain uses TRBV6-6 with TRBJ2-2; maybe TRBD2 (5 bases). CDR3 size: 15 residues. V lost 3 bases and J 7 bases, leaving 15 bases between the germline ends. In germline, CDR1 is MNHNY, CDR2 SVGAGI (reference sequence).